This T cell receptor (beta chain) was retrieved from a study of blood T cell repertoires in COVID-19. About the study: The study drew acute and convalescent COVID-19 samples from the United States, Italy and Spain. The cDNA or gDNA used as material had been derived from T cells, B-cell-depleted T cells, or PBMCs.

In the authors' methods: The authors estimated nucleated cell counts from reference gene primer amplification. The method was immunoSEQ multiplex PCR; TCRdb's version includes in-frame clones alone and lacks a portion of them. That table is the source of V, J and clone size, and D and trimming were worked out from the DNA. The sample consists of 55,000 to 60,000 clones, more than 75% of them appearing once. The CDR3 is made up of 12 amino acids. Germline CDR1 SQVTM, CDR2 ANQGSEA. Trimming removed 4 bases at V and 7 bases at J, with 13 bases between. The J gene is TRBJ1-1, the V gene TRBV29-1; D ambiguous. The sample was peripheral blood. This receptor was taken from a man between 35 and 55 years old with active COVID-19. CDR3 nucleotide sequence: TGCAGCGTTGTGACCGGCGGCCGTGAAGCTTTCTTT. Translated: CSVVTGGREAFF.